One sample yielded the 13 T cell receptor beta chains listed below, sequenced in a study of vaccination and CD4 T cells after COVID-19. Noted treatment: approximately nine-day PBMC culture with coronavirus spike peptide pools or control peptides (ViraFEST assay). The Oncomine TCR Beta short-read assay was applied to DNA of cultured CD4+ T cells. Via MiXCR, TCRdb re-called the PCR reads, giving one row per CDR3 protein. The profile shows 11,000 or so distinct CDR3 sequences, about 64% of them singletons. Antigen specificity for these receptors is unknown. The sample was CD4+ T cells from blood, cultured in vitro. The source is a human donor who had recovered from COVID-19.

The chain has TRBV12-3 or TRBV12-4 and TRBJ2-3; either TRBD1 or TRBD2 may fit D (5 bases each). V lost 5 bases to trimming and J lost 5 bases, with 11 bases between them. The CDR3 spans 13 residues. CDR3 DNA sequence: TGTGCCAGCAGTGGGACCCGAGGAGATACGCAGTATTTT. Its protein is CASSGTRGDTQYF.

The chain combines TRBV20-1 with TRBJ1-1; D call uncertain. CDR1 and CDR2 from the germline V gene are DFQATT and SNEGSKA (reference sequence). CDR3 length equals 12 residues. CDR3 in amino acids: CSAKWGNTEAFF. CDR3 in DNA: TGCAGCGCAAAGTGGGGAAACACTGAAGCTTTCTTT.

The rearrangement links TRBV21-1 to TRBJ2-7; the tabulated D call, TRBD2, remains unverified against the DNA. TRBV21-1 is tagged as a pseudogene. The CDR3 length is 13 residues. This chain's CDR3 is CASSPPVGGVEYF. In DNA form, the CDR3 reads TGTGCCAGCAGTCCTCCCGTGGGAGGGGTTGAGTACTTC.

The CDR3 DNA reads TGTGCCAGCAGCATGGGATGGCAATTAGCGGGAGCGGGCACCGGGGAGCTGTTTTTT. It is translated as CASSMGWQLAGAGTGELFF. This chain uses TRBV11-1 with TRBJ2-2; 9 bases align to TRBD2. The CDR3 is 19 amino acids. Germline trimming cut 5 bases from V and 4 bases from J; bases unmatched to any gene: 17. Germline V gene data show CDR1 as SGHAT and CDR2 as FQDESV (reference sequence).

This chain links TRBV2 with TRBJ2-5; tentative D call: TRBD1 (5 bases). Germline V gene lookup returns CDR1 SNHLY and CDR2 FYNNEI. The CDR3 covers 14 residues. Trimming stripped 5 bases from V and 7 bases from J, with 17 bases between. CDR3 sequence: CASSRSQGWGTQYF. CDR3 DNA sequence: TGTGCCAGCAGTCGGTCGCAGGGCTGGGGGACCCAGTACTTC.

The chain's CDR3 is CASSFAGQGRDTQYF. The CDR3 DNA reads TGTGCCAGCAGTTTTGCGGGACAGGGGAGAGATACGCAGTATTTT. The rearrangement uses TRBV27 and TRBJ2-3; 10 bases agree with TRBD1. J gave up 5 bases and V 3 bases, and 5 bases lay outside the gene matches. This CDR3 is 15 amino acids long. CDR1 MNHEY and CDR2 SMNVEV come from the germline V gene (reference sequence).

The V gene is TRBV27, the J gene TRBJ1-6, with 8 bases aligning to TRBD1. Looked up from germline, CDR1 is MNHEY and CDR2 is SMNVEV (reference sequence). V lost 5 bases and J lost 5; bases outside the gene matches: 5. This CDR3 has 15 residues. The CDR3, as DNA: TGTGCCAGCAGTGACGGACAGGGTAATAATTCACCCCTCCACTTT. Amino acid sequence: CASSDGQGNNSPLHF.

V gene TRBV14 combines with J gene TRBJ2-7; possibly TRBD1 for D (5 bases). V was clipped by 4 bases and J by 1 base, with 8 bases between them. Germline-derived CDR1 and CDR2 are SGHDN and FVKESK. There are 13 residues in the CDR3. CDR3 protein: CASSPRVSYEQYF. The CDR3 DNA reads TGTGCCAGCAGCCCCAGGGTATCCTACGAGCAGTACTTC.

The rearrangement uses TRBV6-5 and TRBJ2-7; 8 nucleotides agree with TRBD1. The length of the CDR3 is 15 residues. Germline V gene lookup returns CDR1 MNHEY and CDR2 SVGAGI. V lost 0 bases and J lost 4; bases outside the gene matches: 5. CDR3 residues: CASSYSQGAFYEQYF. The CDR3 DNA follows: TGTGCCAGCAGTTACTCCCAGGGGGCTTTTTACGAGCAGTACTTC.

The rearrangement links TRBV30 to TRBJ1-5; 8 nucleotides align to TRBD1. Germline values: CDR1 GTSNPN, CDR2 SVGIG (reference sequence). The CDR3 runs to 13 residues. V dropped 1 base and J dropped 4; count of bases not matched to a gene: 0. CDR3 nucleotide sequence: TGTGCCTGGAGTGGACAGGGGAATCAGCCCCAGCATTTT. It specifies CAWSGQGNQPQHF.

This chain connects TRBV20-1 to TRBJ1-4; D unresolved. Trimming left V 3 bases short and J 4 bases short, with 9 bases between. The CDR3 contains 13 residues. CDR1 is DFQATT and CDR2 is SNEGSKA in the germline V gene (reference sequence). The CDR3 loop is CSARDGLNEKLFF. Here the CDR3 DNA reads TGCAGTGCTAGGGACGGACTTAATGAAAAACTGTTTTTT.

The V gene is TRBV12-3 or TRBV12-4, the J gene TRBJ2-5; 8 nucleotides align to TRBD1. After removal of 6 bases from V and 5 bases from J, the junction contained 8 bases not matched to a gene. The CDR3 is 14 amino acids. This CDR3 reads CASSPDRERETQYF. CDR3 DNA sequence: TGTGCCAGCAGCCCGGACAGGGAGCGTGAGACCCAGTACTTC.

This clonotype was detected only a few times. The V call is TRBV28, the J call TRBJ2-7; D perhaps matches TRBD1 (6 bases). Trimming cost V 3 bases and J 0 bases, with 18 bases left between them. Germline-derived CDR1 and CDR2 are MDHEN and SYDVKM. The CDR3 is 17 residues long. CDR3 DNA sequence: TGTGCCAGCAGTTTCCCCGGGGCGGACAGTTACTCCTACGAGCAGTACTTC. Translating gives CASSFPGADSYSYEQYF.